A selection of T cell receptor beta chains follows, all from one sample in a study of CD4+ T cells in melanoma. TCRdb's copy holds only in-frame clones and misses some; the assay was immunoSEQ multiplex PCR. The repertoire holds some 150,000 clones, with about nine tenths as singletons. The receptors here all came from a human donor with melanoma. Both conserved end residues are part of each CDR3. A D gene is named only where the DNA matches it firmly. The size of a clone is reported for some rows only, either as once, few or many, or as a class for expanded clones.

TRBJ1-5	.	TRBV6-1	.	TGTGCCACCGTAGGGGATACCGGTCAGCCCCAGCATTTT	CATVGDTGQPQHF
TRBJ1-1	once	TRBV7-2	.	TGTGCCAGCAGCTTAGTTCGTCAAGGTCCGGCTTTCTTT	CASSLVRQGPAFF
TRBJ2-2	.	TRBV5-1	TRBD2	TGCGCCAGCAGCTCTAGCGGGGGGTCCTACCCCGGGGAGCTGTTTTTT	CASSSSGGSYPGELFF
TRBJ1-1	.	TRBV18	TRBD1	TGTGCCAGCTCACCGGGACAGGGGAACACTGAAGCTTTCTTT	CASSPGQGNTEAFF
TRBJ1-2	.	TRBV7-8	.	TGTGCCAGCAGCTCGAGGGACCTTTATGGCTACACCTTC	CASSSRDLYGYTF
TRBJ2-7	.	TRBV4-1	.	TGCGCCAGCAGCCCAAGGTCTCTTAGGGCCTACGAGCAGTACTTC	CASSPRSLRAYEQYF
TRBJ2-1	.	TRBV5-1	TRBD2	TGCGCCAGCATAGACAGCGGGGATCACAATAGTGAGCAGTTCTTC	CASIDSGDHNSEQFF
TRBJ2-1	once	TRBV19	.	TGTGCCAGTAGTCGGGGGCAGCGATACAATGAGCAGTTCTTC	CASSRGQRYNEQFF
TRBJ1-1	.	TRBV10-3	.	TGTGCCATCAGGGGGACCACTGAAGCTTTCTTT	CAIRGTTEAFF
TRBJ1-5	.	TRBV6-1	.	TGTGCCAGCAGTGAGGGACAGCCCCAGCATTTT	CASSEGQPQHF
TRBJ1-2	.	TRBV19	.	TGTGCCAGTAGTATAGCGAGGGGTGGCTACACCTTC	CASSIARGGYTF
TRBJ2-5	.	TRBV6-5	.	TGTGCCAGCAGTTACTCCGGAGTAGGCACCCAAGAGACCCAGTACTTC	CASSYSGVGTQETQYF
TRBJ1-4	once	TRBV6-1	.	TGTGCCAGTTTTTGGGGGGAGGGGGCTAATGAAAAACTGTTTTTT	CASFWGEGANEKLFF
TRBJ2-3	.	TRBV6-1	.	TGTGCCAGCAGTGAAGGGCTAGACTATACGCAGTATTTT	CASSEGLDYTQYF
TRBJ2-1	.	TRBV29-1	.	TGCAGCATCCGGGACTCCGCCCTCAGAAATGAGCAGTTCTTC	CSIRDSALRNEQFF